The TCR beta chain under discussion was sequenced for a study of CDR3 diversity in severe acne. Germline CDR1 LGHNT, CDR2 FRNRAP. CDR3 length: 15 residues. On this clonotype itself: In this CDR3 the conserved last residue, phenylalanine or tryptophan, is missing, so a read error is likely.

From the PCR reads, TCRdb called clonotypes with MiXCR, one entry per CDR3 protein. The data show some 90,000 distinct CDR3 sequences, around 50% seen once. The chain is built from TRBV12-5 and TRBJ2-2, with D unclear. The source material was blood. The sequence derives from a male donor with severe acne vulgaris. The CDR3 protein is CASSFTGSITGELFS. In DNA, the CDR3 is TGTGCCAGCAGCTTTACCGGCTCGATCACCGGGGAGCTGTTTTCT.